The next 24 T cell receptor beta chains were all read from a single sample in a study of cytomegalovirus exposure and HLA in healthy donors. PCR was performed using 60 Vbeta and 13 Jbeta primers. Assay: immunoSEQ multiplex PCR; the TCRdb copy retains only in-frame clones and omits some. The table has about 200,000 clones, 82% seen once. The sample consisted of PBMCs. These receptors were taken from a woman between 45 and 60 years old in good health and CMV-seropositive.

This CDR3 reads CASSLRTGNTEAFF. In DNA, the CDR3 is TGTGCCAGCAGCCTAAGGACAGGGAACACTGAAGCTTTCTTT. The chain carries TRBV7-2 and TRBJ1-1, with 7 bases matching TRBD1. The CDR3 extends over 14 amino acids. Germline trimming cut 5 bases from V and 1 base from J; bases unmatched to any gene: 4. Germline CDR1 is SGHTA and CDR2 is FQGNSA.

V is TRBV18 and J is TRBJ2-7; D is undetermined. Trimming took off 5 bases at V and 4 bases at J, with 9 bases between the two ends. The germline V gene encodes CDR1 KGHSH and CDR2 LQKENI. This CDR3 contains 12 residues. For the CDR3, the DNA is TGTGCCAGCTCATCTGCTGAGTACGAGCAGTACTTC. As protein: CASSSAEYEQYF.

The chain employs TRBV29-1 and TRBJ2-1; TRBD2 agrees at 11 bases. Looked up from germline, CDR1 is SQVTM and CDR2 is ANQGSEA. This CDR3 has 15 residues. The V gene end was trimmed by 3 bases and the J gene end by 9 bases; junction bases not matched to a gene: 10. CDR3 coding DNA: TGCAGCGTTGAGGTAGCGGGGGGGGTCAGGATTGAGCAGTTCTTC. This gives the protein CSVEVAGGVRIEQFF.

This clone was detected once. This chain links TRBV7-9 with TRBJ2-7; a possible D gene is TRBD1 (7 bases). Germline V gene lookup returns CDR1 SEHNR and CDR2 FQNEAQ (reference sequence). The CDR3 contains 14 residues. V lost 5 bases to trimming and J lost 2 bases, with 13 bases between them. The CDR3 region is CASSATGEAYEQYF. The DNA for the CDR3 is TGTGCCAGCAGCGCTACAGGGGAGGCCTACGAGCAGTACTTC. Complete variable domain (other parts from reference TRBV7-9 and TRBJ2-7): DTGVSQNPRHKITKRGQNVTFRCDPISEHNRLYWYRQTLGQGPEFLTYFQNEAQLEKSRLLSDRFSAERPKGSFSTLEIQRTEQGDSAMYLCASSATGEAYEQYFGPGTRLTVT.

The rearrangement uses TRBV14 and TRBJ1-4; TRBD1 is a possible D gene (6 bases). Germline loops: CDR1 SGHDN, CDR2 FVKESK. V lost 5 bases, J lost 5 bases, and 15 bases lay in between. The CDR3 covers 15 residues. The CDR3: CASSSHRALNEKLFF. CDR3 DNA: TGTGCCAGCAGCTCCCACAGGGCTTTGAATGAAAAACTGTTTTTT.

The chain uses TRBV27 and TRBJ2-7; possible D gene TRBD2, 6 bases. Trimming stripped 5 bases from V and 7 bases from J, with 18 bases between. This CDR3 comprises 14 residues. The germline V gene encodes CDR1 MNHEY and CDR2 SMNVEV (reference sequence). The CDR3 nucleotides are TGTGCCAGCAGTGGGGGGACGATAACTGGGGAGCAGTACTTC. It yields the protein CASSGGTITGEQYF.

The chain uses TRBV7-8 and TRBJ1-2, with D hard to call. There are 14 residues in the CDR3. Germline-derived CDR1 and CDR2 are SGHVS and FQNEAQ. The ends were cut back, 3 bases at V and 0 bases at J, with 8 bases in the middle. DNA of the CDR3: TGTGCCAGCAGCTTCAGTACCGCTAACTATGGCTACACCTTC. Amino acid sequence: CASSFSTANYGYTF.

The chain couples TRBV6-5 to TRBJ1-2, with D possibly TRBD1 on 5 matching bases. Trimming removed 8 bases at V and 7 bases at J, with 17 bases between. The CDR3 covers 13 residues. Germline V gene lookup returns CDR1 MNHEY and CDR2 SVGAGI. The DNA of the CDR3 is TGTGCCAGCTCGAAGGGGATGTTCGCTGGCTACACCTTC. It codes for CASSKGMFAGYTF.

This clone has only a few counts. The rearrangement links TRBV19 to TRBJ1-1; D is unresolved. The ends were cut back, 0 bases at V and 4 bases at J, with 9 bases in the middle. CDR1 LNHDA and CDR2 SQIVND come from the germline V gene (reference sequence). The CDR3 consists of 14 residues. The CDR3 region has the DNA TGTGCCAGTAGTATAGAGGGCCCAGGCACTGAAGCTTTCTTT. The encoded protein is CASSIEGPGTEAFF.

The V and J genes are TRBV5-4 and TRBJ1-1, with a possible D match to TRBD1 (5 bases). Germline CDR1 SGHNT, CDR2 YYREEE (reference sequence). The CDR3 loop spans 15 amino acids. The germline V and J ends were trimmed by 0 bases and 10 bases, with 19 bases remaining between them. CDR3 in amino acids: CASSLGVAWGEGAFF. The CDR3 DNA sequence: TGTGCCAGCAGCTTGGGAGTTGCCTGGGGGGAGGGAGCTTTCTTT.

This chain joins TRBV7-2 and TRBJ2-7; 7 nucleotides agree with TRBD2. V lost 5 bases, J lost 1 base, and 14 bases stayed unmatched. Germline V lookup: CDR1 SGHTA, CDR2 FQGNSA. There are 17 residues in the CDR3. In DNA, the CDR3 is TGTGCCAGCAGCCTGGAAAGTCGCGGGGGAAATTCCTACGAGCAGTACTTC. Translated, it gives CASSLESRGGNSYEQYF. Full variable domain (rest looked up from reference TRBV7-2 and TRBJ2-7): GAGVSQSPSNKVTEKGKDVELRCDPISGHTALYWYRQSLGQGLEFLIYFQGNSAPDKSGLPSDRFSAERTGGSVSTLTIQRTQQEDSAVYLCASSLESRGGNSYEQYFGPGTRLTVT.

The chain recombines TRBV21-1 with TRBJ2-1; the table's D call, TRBD1, was not checked against the DNA. TRBV21-1 is listed as a pseudogene. The CDR3 is 18 amino acids. Here the CDR3 DNA reads TGTGCCAGCAGCAAAGCTCGTCCCGGCACAGGGGCTGACAATGAGCAGTTCTTC. This gives the protein CASSKARPGTGADNEQFF.

The V gene is TRBV25-1, the J gene TRBJ2-1, with 14 bases that match TRBD2. The germline V gene encodes CDR1 MGHDK and CDR2 SYGVNS. Unmatched junction bases numbered 4, after V lost 3 bases and J lost 3 bases. The CDR3 length is 17 residues. This CDR3 is CASSEGGTSGGYNEQFF. DNA for the CDR3: TGTGCCAGCAGTGAGGGTGGGACTAGCGGGGGCTACAATGAGCAGTTCTTC.

The V gene is TRBV28, the J gene TRBJ2-5, with D tentatively TRBD2 (5 bases). This CDR3 spans 17 amino acids. Trimming stripped 4 bases from V and 1 base from J, with 19 bases between. Germline assignment: CDR1 MDHEN and CDR2 SYDVKM. As DNA, the CDR3 is TGTGCCAGCAGTTCCTTCAGGTCAGACGGGGTCCAAGAGACCCAGTACTTC. Residues: CASSSFRSDGVQETQYF.

This clone has only one observation. The rearrangement uses TRBV20-1 and TRBJ2-3, with D unresolved. This CDR3 has 11 amino acids. In germline, CDR1 is DFQATT, CDR2 SNEGSKA (reference sequence). Trimming pared 5 bases from V and 7 bases from J, leaving 10 bases between. CDR3 region: CSAYTSYTQYF. For the CDR3, the DNA is TGCAGTGCTTATACATCCTATACGCAGTATTTT.

The V and J genes are TRBV5-1 and TRBJ2-1; 8 nucleotides match TRBD2. The germline gives CDR1 SGHRS, CDR2 YFSETQ. Trimming at V came to 2 bases and at J to 0 bases, leaving 10 bases not matched to a gene. The CDR3 covers 18 residues. The CDR3 DNA reads as TGCGCCAGCAGCTTTCGCCAAGCGGGGGTAAGCTCCTACAATGAGCAGTTCTTC. It encodes CASSFRQAGVSSYNEQFF.

This chain links TRBV6-5 with TRBJ1-6, with 8 bases lining up with TRBD1. The junction had 8 bases not matched to a gene; V was cut back by 8 bases and J by 5 bases. Looked up from germline, CDR1 is MNHEY and CDR2 is SVGAGI. CDR3 size: 15 residues. In DNA, the CDR3 is TGTGCCAGCGCAAGGACAGGGTTGGATAATTCACCCCTCCACTTT. This codes for CASARTGLDNSPLHF.

The gene calls are TRBV30 and TRBJ2-1, with 11 bases fitting TRBD1. CDR1 is GTSNPN and CDR2 is SVGIG in the germline V gene (reference sequence). This CDR3 has 14 residues. The CDR3 region is CGFSPGQGVNEQFF. DNA of the CDR3: TGTGGCTTCTCTCCGGGACAGGGGGTAAATGAGCAGTTCTTC.

This clone was counted between two and nine times. The rearrangement joins TRBV19 to TRBJ2-7; 10 bases line up with TRBD1. The V gene's germline CDR1 is LNHDA and CDR2 SQIVND (reference sequence). This CDR3 spans 15 amino acids. J gave up 2 bases and V 11 bases, and 12 bases lay outside the gene matches. The CDR3 DNA reads as TGTGCCTCACGCGGGAGGACAGGGGGACCCTACGAGCAGTACTTC. Translating it yields CASRGRTGGPYEQYF.

The chain carries TRBV6-5 and TRBJ2-1; 7 bases line up with TRBD2. Germline trimming cut 1 base from V and 7 bases from J; bases unmatched to any gene: 7. The V gene's germline CDR1 is MNHEY and CDR2 SVGAGI. This CDR3 contains 15 residues. CDR3 DNA sequence: TGTGCCAGCAGTTACTTGCGGGGGACGGGGAATGAGCAGTTCTTC. Encoded protein: CASSYLRGTGNEQFF.

The chain joins TRBV5-6 to TRBJ2-2, with 8 nucleotides matching TRBD1. In germline, CDR1 is SGHDT, CDR2 YYEEEE. The junction had 4 bases not matched to a gene; V was cut back by 0 bases and J by 6 bases. This CDR3 region has 15 residues. The DNA of the CDR3 is TGTGCCAGCAGCTTGGAGTTCAGGGGGCCCGGGGAGCTGTTTTTT. It specifies CASSLEFRGPGELFF.

A word on this clone: Other DNA sequences in the sample encode the same CDR3. J is TRBJ2-2 and V is TRBV5-1; 7 nucleotides agree with TRBD1. The CDR3 contains 13 residues. V dropped 3 bases and J dropped 5; count of bases not matched to a gene: 1. From germline, CDR1 is SGHRS and CDR2 YFSETQ. The CDR3: CASSSQGTGELFF. CDR3 sequence (DNA): TGCGCCAGCAGCTCACAGGGGACCGGGGAGCTGTTTTTT. The full variable domain, in which reference TRBV5-1 and TRBJ2-2 provide the parts outside the CDR3, is KAGVTQTPRYLIKTRGQQVTLSCSPISGHRSVSWYQQTPGQGLQFLFEYFSETQRNKGNFPGRFSGRQFSNSRSEMNVSTLELGDSALYLCASSSQGTGELFFGEGSRLTVL.

V and J are TRBV5-1 and TRBJ1-2; D is possibly TRBD1 (6 bases). Germline-derived CDR1 and CDR2 are SGHRS and YFSETQ. V shed 4 bases and J shed 0 bases, with 10 bases lying between them. The CDR3 totals 14 residues. The CDR3 DNA sequence: TGCGCCAGCAGCCTGACAGGAGCTAACTATGGCTACACCTTC. Encoded protein: CASSLTGANYGYTF.

V is TRBV9 and J is TRBJ2-3; the match to TRBD2 covers 7 bases. Germline values: CDR1 SGDLS, CDR2 YYNGEE. CDR3 size: 16 residues. Unmatched junction bases numbered 13, after V lost 4 bases and J lost 5 bases. The CDR3 loop reads CASSSTPGGAGDTQYF. DNA of the CDR3: TGTGCCAGCAGCTCTACCCCGGGAGGCGCGGGAGATACGCAGTATTTT. The whole variable domain, filled in from reference TRBV9 and TRBJ2-3, reads DSGVTQTPKHLITATGQRVTLRCSPRSGDLSVYWYQQSLDQGLQFLIQYYNGEERAKGNILERFSAQQFPDLHSELNLSSLELGDSALYFCASSSTPGGAGDTQYFGPGTRLTVL.